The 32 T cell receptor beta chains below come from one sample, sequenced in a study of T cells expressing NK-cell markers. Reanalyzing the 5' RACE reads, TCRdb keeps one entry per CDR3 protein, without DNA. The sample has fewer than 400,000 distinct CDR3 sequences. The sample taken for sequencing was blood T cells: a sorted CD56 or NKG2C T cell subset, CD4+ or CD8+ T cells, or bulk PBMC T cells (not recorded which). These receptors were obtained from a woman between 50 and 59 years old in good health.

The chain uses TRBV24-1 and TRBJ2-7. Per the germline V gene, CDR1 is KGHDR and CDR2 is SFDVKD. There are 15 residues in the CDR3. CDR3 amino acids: CATSGSQGSLYEQYF.

The CDR3 reads CASSWRANEKLFF. The chain employs TRBV12-3 or TRBV12-4 and TRBJ1-4. CDR3 length equals 13 residues.

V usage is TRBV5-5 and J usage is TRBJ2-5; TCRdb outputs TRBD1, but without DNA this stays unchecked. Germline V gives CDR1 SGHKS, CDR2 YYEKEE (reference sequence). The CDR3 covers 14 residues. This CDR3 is CASSLGLGGETQYF.

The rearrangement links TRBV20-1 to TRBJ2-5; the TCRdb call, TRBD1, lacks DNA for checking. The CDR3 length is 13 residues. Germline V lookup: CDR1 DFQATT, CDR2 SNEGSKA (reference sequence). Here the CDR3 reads CSASSDRVETQYF.

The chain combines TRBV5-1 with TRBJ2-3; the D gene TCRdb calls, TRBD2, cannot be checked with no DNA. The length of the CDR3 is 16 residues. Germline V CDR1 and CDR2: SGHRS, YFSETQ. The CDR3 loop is CASSLGAGVLLDTQYF.

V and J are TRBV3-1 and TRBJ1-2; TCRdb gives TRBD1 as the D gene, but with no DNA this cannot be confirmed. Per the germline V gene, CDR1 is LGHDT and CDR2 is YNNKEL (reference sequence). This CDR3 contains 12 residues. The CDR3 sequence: CASTLQGLGYTF.

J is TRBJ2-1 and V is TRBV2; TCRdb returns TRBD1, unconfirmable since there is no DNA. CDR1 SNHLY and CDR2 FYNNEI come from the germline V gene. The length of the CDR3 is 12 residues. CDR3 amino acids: CASSGDSNEQFF.

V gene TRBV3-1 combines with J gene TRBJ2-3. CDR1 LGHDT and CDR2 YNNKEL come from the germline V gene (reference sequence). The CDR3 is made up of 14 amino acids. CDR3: CASSLSGRSDTQYF.

This chain's CDR3 is CATTGAGELFF. This chain connects TRBV15 to TRBJ2-2; TCRdb returns TRBD1, unconfirmable since there is no DNA. The CDR3 has 11 residues. Per the germline V gene, CDR1 is LNHNV and CDR2 is YYDKDF (reference sequence).

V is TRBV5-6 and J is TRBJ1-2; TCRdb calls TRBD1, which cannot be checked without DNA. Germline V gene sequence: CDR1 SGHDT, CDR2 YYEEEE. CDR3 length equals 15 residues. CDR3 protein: CASSLLIQQVYGYTF.

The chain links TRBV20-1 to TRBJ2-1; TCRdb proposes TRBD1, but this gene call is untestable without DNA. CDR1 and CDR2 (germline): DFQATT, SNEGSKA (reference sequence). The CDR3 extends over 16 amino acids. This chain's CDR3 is CSARKVGGNTYNEQFF.

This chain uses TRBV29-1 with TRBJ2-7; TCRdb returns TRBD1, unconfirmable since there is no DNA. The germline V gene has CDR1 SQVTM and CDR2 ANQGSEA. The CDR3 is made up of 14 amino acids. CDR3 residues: CSVGDRGLPFQQYF.

CDR3: CASSLAGQGEQYF. The gene calls are TRBV7-7 and TRBJ2-3; the D call of TRBD1 rests on TCRdb alone, since no DNA is present to check it. The germline CDR1 and CDR2 sequences are SSHAT and FNYEAQ (reference sequence). The CDR3 consists of 13 residues.

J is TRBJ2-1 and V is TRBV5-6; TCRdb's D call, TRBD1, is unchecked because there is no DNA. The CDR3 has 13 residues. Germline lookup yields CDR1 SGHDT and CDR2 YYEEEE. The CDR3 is CASSFGTQPRQFF.

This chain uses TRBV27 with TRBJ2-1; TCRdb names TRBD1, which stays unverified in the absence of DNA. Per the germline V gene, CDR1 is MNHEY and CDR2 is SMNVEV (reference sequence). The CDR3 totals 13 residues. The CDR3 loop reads CASSFTLGIEQFF.

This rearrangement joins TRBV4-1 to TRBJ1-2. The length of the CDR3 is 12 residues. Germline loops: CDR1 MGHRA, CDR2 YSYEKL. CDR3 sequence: CASSPDNYGYTF.

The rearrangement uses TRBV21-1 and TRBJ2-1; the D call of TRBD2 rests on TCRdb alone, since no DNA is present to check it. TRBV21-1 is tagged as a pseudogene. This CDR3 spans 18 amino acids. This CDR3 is CASSKALGVEDPYNEQFF.

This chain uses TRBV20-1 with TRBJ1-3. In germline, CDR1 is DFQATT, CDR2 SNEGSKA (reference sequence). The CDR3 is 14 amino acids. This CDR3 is CSAREFISGNTIYF.

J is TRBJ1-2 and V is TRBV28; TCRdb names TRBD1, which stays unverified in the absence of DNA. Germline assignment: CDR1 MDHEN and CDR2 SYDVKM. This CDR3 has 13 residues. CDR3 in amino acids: CASSFGGMGGYTF.

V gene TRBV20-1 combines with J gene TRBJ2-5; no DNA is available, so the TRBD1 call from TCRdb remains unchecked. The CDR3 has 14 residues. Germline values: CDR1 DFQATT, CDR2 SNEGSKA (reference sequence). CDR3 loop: CSARSETGEKTQYF.

The CDR3 here is CASSLAAAHNEKLFF. This chain connects TRBV5-1 to TRBJ1-4. The CDR3 sequence is 15 residues long. The germline V gene has CDR1 SGHRS and CDR2 YFSETQ.

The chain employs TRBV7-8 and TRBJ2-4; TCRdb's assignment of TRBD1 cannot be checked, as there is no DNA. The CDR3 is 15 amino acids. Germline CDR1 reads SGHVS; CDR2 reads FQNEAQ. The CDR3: CASSLELGGINIQYF.

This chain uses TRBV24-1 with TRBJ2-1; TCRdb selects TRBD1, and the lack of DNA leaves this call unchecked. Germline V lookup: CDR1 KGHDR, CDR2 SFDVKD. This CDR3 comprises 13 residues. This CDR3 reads CATSDPETIEQFF.

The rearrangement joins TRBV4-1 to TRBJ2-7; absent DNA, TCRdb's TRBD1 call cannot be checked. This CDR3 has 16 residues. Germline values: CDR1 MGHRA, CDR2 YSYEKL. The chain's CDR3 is CASSGQGASGSYEQYF.

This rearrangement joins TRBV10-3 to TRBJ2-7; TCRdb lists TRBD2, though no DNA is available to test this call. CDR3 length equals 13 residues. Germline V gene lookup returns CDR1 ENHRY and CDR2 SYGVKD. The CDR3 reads CAISVGGVYEQYF.

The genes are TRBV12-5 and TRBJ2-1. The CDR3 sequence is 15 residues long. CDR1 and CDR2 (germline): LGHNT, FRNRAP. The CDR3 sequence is CASGLEIGSYNEQFF.

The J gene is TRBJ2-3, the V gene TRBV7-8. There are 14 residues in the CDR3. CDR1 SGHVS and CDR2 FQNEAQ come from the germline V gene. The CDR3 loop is CASSLVADTDTQYF. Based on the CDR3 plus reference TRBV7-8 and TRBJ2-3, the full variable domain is GAGVSQSPRYKVAKRGQDVALRCDPISGHVSLFWYQQALGQGPEFLTYFQNEAQLDKSGLPSDRFFAERPEGSVSTLKIQRTQQEDSAVYLCASSLVADTDTQYFGPGTRLTVL.

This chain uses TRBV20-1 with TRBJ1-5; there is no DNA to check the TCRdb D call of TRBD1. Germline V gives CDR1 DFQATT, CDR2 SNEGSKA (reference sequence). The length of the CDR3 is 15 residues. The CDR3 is CSARPPGQLNQPQHF.

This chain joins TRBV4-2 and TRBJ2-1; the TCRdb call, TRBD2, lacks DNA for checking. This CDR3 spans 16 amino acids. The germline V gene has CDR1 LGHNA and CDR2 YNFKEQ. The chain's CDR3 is CASSQDQGGRGERQFF.

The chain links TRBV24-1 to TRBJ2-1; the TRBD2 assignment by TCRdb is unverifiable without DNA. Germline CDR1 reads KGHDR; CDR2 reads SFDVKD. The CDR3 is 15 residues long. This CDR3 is CATRRGLAGEGEQFF.

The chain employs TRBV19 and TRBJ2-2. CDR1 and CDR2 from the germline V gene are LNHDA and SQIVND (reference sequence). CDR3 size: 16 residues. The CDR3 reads CASSINMFGRPGELFF.

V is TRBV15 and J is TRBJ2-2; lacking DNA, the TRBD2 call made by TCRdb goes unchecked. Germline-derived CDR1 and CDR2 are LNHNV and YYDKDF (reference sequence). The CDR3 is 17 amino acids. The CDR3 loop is CATSRDLSGAWTGELFF.